The source of this T cell receptor (beta chain) is a study of CD8 T cells in Susac syndrome (dated by TCRdb to between 2018 and 2021). At the level of the whole study: The study used repertoire sequencing to test whether antigen drove CD8+ T cell activation and differentiation in Susac syndrome. Clonality of the CD8+ T cell repertoire was compared between over ten healthy donors, approximately 14 Susac syndrome patients and approximately 16 multiple sclerosis patients. Broader findings and caveats from the paper: The study acknowledged that relatively few individuals were included in the TCR sequencing and HLA analysis.

RNA was extracted with the RNeasy kit and roughly 0.45 to 1 ug was reverse transcribed using random hexamers. TCR beta CDR3 regions were amplified with the immunoSEQ multiplex PCR assay covering 54 Vbeta and 13 Jbeta segments. PCR amplification bias was corrected using a synthetic template baseline for primer optimization and computational correction. Turning to the authors' computational methods: Only productive sequences were kept, with reads annotated to V, D and J genes according to IMGT and analyzed in immunoSEQ Analyzer. Clonality was computed as one minus Shannon entropy normalized by log2 of the number of productive unique sequences. For each patient and control, public and private clones were evaluated within the 100 most prevalent clones. Clones were defined as Susac-specific when absent from the healthy and MS cohorts, from about 970 published viral clones and from other ImmuneACCESS disease sequences. In-frame beta chains were kept once TCRdb had trimmed the public reads at Q25 with fastp and called clones with MiXCR. Rows matching on CDR3 protein sequence are summarized as one entry with the most common DNA and genes. These V and J calls rely on TCRdb rather than the paper's analysis. The sample profile shows some 160,000 distinct CDR3 sequences; 85% to 95% of them were found once. The ten most abundant clones make up roughly 0.16% of the sample.

High-throughput TCR beta sequencing profiled peripheral blood CD8+ and CD4+ T cells from healthy donors, Susac syndrome patients and multiple sclerosis patients. Multiple sclerosis controls were treatment-naive patients with stable or active relapsing-remitting disease fulfilling revised McDonald criteria. Bulk CD8+ and CD4+ T cells were purified by magnetic negative isolation, whereas CD8+ TEMRA cells were enriched by FACS. Blood was drawn into EDTA tubes, processed within 24 hours, and PBMCs were isolated by density gradient centrifugation. PBMCs intended for TCR sequencing were cryopreserved in liquid nitrogen and were subsequently thawed in a 37 degrees C water bath. Purity of sorted or isolated CD4+, CD8+ and CD8+ TEMRA cells was at least 90%. As to this clonotype: Its antigen remains unidentified. Base qualities are not provided; no much larger clone lies one nucleotide away.

CDR1 is given as DFQATT and CDR2 as SNEGSKA, both from the germline V gene (reference sequence). From cysteine to phenylalanine, the CDR3 is 15 amino acids long. The only DNA kept is the CDR3, 45 bases in frame from the first base. The V end gives up 3 bases and the J end 7 bases, leaving 10 bases in the junction not matched to a gene. This clonotype was sampled from a human donor with multiple sclerosis. The specimen was CD8+ T cells from PBMCs. The chain is encoded by TRBV20-1 joined to TRBJ2-1, with 9 bases matching TRBD2. For the CDR3, the sequence is CSASSPSGRWNEQFF. The sequenced DNA is TGCAGTGCTAGTTCTCCCAGCGGGAGGTGGAATGAGCAGTTCTTC.